This T cell receptor (beta chain) appears in the sequencing data of a study of T-cell reconstitution after alpha-beta-depleted transplantation in children. Germline loops: CDR1 SGHRS, CDR2 YFSETQ. This CDR3 has 14 residues. V was pared by 2 bases and J by 4 bases, with 12 bases between. Unique molecular identifiers were used to barcode this TCRbeta library. TCRdb called the PCR reads again in MiXCR, with one record for every CDR3 protein. The sample carries around 530,000 distinct CDR3 sequences, around a third recorded once. This sequence joins TRBV5-1 and TRBJ1-2; D is possibly TRBD1 (5 bases). Material: PBMCs from the stem cell graft donor, obtained from the stem cell graft. This TCR was sampled from a human donor who donated a stem cell graft to a child with aplastic anemia. The CDR3 DNA reads TGCGCCAGCAGCTTCGCCGGGACTGCCTATGGCTACACCTTC. Translated: CASSFAGTAYGYTF.